This T cell receptor beta chain was recovered during a study of early T cells in non-severe SARS-CoV-2 infection. Study background: With bulk RNA from unsorted whole blood as input, sequencing yielded unpaired chains. Overall study findings and caveats: The study's VDJdb matching favored anti-spike CD8 responses and missed private and CD4 specificities.

Germline CDR1 MNHEY, CDR2 SMNVEV (reference sequence). Trimming cost V 4 bases and J 0 bases, with 7 bases left between them. The CDR3 is 13 amino acids. This clonotype was observed at least ten times. Its antigen is unidentified. The TCR library protocol was used to attach unique molecular identifiers. These identifiers were attached to individual cDNA molecules. In TCRdb, the 5' RACE reads were re-called with MiXCR into one record per CDR3 protein. Of roughly 76,000 distinct CDR3 sequences in the sample, 12% were seen once. The receptor's source is an adult who was a healthcare worker with PCR-confirmed SARS-CoV-2 infection or an uninfected control (not recorded which). The sequencing input was whole blood. V and J are TRBV27 and TRBJ2-7; TRBD2 is a possible D gene (5 bases). The CDR3: CASSSGTSYEQYF. The CDR3 region has the DNA TGTGCCAGCAGTTCGGGAACCTCCTACGAGCAGTACTTC.